This T cell receptor (beta chain) was identified during a study of blood T cell repertoires in COVID-19. Study overall: From the United States, Italy and Spain came samples of acute and convalescent COVID-19. Sources were T cells, B-cell-depleted T cells, or PBMCs; the material itself was cDNA or gDNA.

CDR3 length: 16 residues. Germline-derived CDR1 and CDR2 are SGDLS and YYNGEE. With 0 bases removed from V and 0 bases from J, the gap between germline ends came to 12 bases. In the original processing: How many nucleated cells were present was estimated from reference gene primer amplification. Assay: immunoSEQ multiplex PCR; the TCRdb copy retains only in-frame clones and omits some. V and J calls and clone size are copied from that table; D and trimming were computed from the DNA. The table shows about 170,000 clones, with 70% to 90% occurring only once. Material: peripheral blood. The chain recombines TRBV9 with TRBJ1-1; perhaps TRBD1 as D (5 bases). The TCR comes from a man between 60 and 75 years old who had recovered from COVID-19. DNA for the CDR3: TGTGCCAGCAGCGTAGAGAGCGGGGCCATGAACACTGAAGCTTTCTTT. This translates into CASSVESGAMNTEAFF. The entire variable domain, with the rest obtained from reference TRBV9 and TRBJ1-1, is as follows: DSGVTQTPKHLITATGQRVTLRCSPRSGDLSVYWYQQSLDQGLQFLIQYYNGEERAKGNILERFSAQQFPDLHSELNLSSLELGDSALYFCASSVESGAMNTEAFFGQGTRLTVV.